The present entry profiles one T cell receptor (beta chain) with its context. This record belongs to a study of blood T cell repertoires in COVID-19. The V gene's germline CDR1 is SGHNT and CDR2 YYREEE (reference sequence). The CDR3 extends over 15 amino acids. Trimming removed 0 bases from V and 6 bases from J; junction bases left unmatched: 6. Enrolled during active infection, Seattle patients were then followed longitudinally. The method was immunoSEQ multiplex PCR; TCRdb's version includes in-frame clones alone and lacks a portion of them. The data show about 420,000 clones, with 80% to 90% seen just once and 0.7% to 1% held by the top ten.

The TCR comes from a man aged 18 to 30 with COVID-19, enrolled during active disease. Sequencing input: peripheral blood. The chain combines TRBV5-4 with TRBJ1-2, with 9 bases fitting TRBD1. CDR3 bases: TGTGCCAGCAGCTTGGGGGGACAGGGTAGTGATGGCTACACCTTC. Protein sequence: CASSLGGQGSDGYTF.